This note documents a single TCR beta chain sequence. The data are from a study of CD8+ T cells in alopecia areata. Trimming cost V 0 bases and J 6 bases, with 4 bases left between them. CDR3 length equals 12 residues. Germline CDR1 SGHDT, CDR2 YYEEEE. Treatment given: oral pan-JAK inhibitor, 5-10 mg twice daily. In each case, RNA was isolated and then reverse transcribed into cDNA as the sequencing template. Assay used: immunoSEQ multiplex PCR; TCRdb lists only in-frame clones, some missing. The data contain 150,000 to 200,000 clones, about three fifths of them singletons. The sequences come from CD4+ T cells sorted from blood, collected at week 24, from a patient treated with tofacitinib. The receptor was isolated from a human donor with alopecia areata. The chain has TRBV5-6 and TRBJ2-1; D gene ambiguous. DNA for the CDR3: TGTGCCAGCAGCTTGGCCCTCAATGAGCAGTTCTTC. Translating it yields CASSLALNEQFF.